Sequencing of this T cell receptor beta chain was carried out in a study of T cells in Graves' hyperthyroidism and ophthalmopathy. Pregnant or lactating patients were excluded, as were those with uncontrolled infection or other autoimmune disease. In making diagnoses, clinical symptoms, serum thyroxine and TRAb, thyroid ultrasound and orbital computed tomography were all used. The germline V gene has CDR1 SGHRS and CDR2 YFSETQ. Trimming took off 0 bases at V and 2 bases at J, with 10 bases between the two ends. CDR3 size: 15 residues. A few counts support this clonotype. Amplification yielded TCR beta CDR3 regions, with RNA transcripts as the source. When the TCR CDR3 underwent first-round RT-PCR, the HTBI primer set was used. TCRdb recomputed calls from the multiplex PCR reads with MiXCR, one row per CDR3 protein. The sample holds roughly 260,000 distinct CDR3 sequences; 13% to 15% are singletons and the top ten take 13%.

This TCR derives from a woman between 40 and 50 years old with Graves' hyperthyroidism that later progressed to Graves' ophthalmopathy. What was sequenced was blood. The chain employs TRBV5-1 and TRBJ2-3; D possibly corresponds to TRBD2 (5 bases). The CDR3 DNA sequence: TGCGCCAGCAGCTTGGTGTTAGCGAACACAGATACGCAGTATTTT. This codes for CASSLVLANTDTQYF.